This T cell receptor (beta chain) was observed in a study of blood T cell repertoires in COVID-19. Study overall: The samples span acute and convalescent COVID-19 from the United States, Italy and Spain. The cDNA or gDNA used as material had been derived from T cells, B-cell-depleted T cells, or PBMCs.

The germline V gene has CDR1 SNHLY and CDR2 FYNNEI. J lost 8 bases, V lost 10 bases, and 13 bases had no gene match. This CDR3 comprises 13 residues. Per the original data handling: Estimation of nucleated cell counts relied on the amplification of reference gene primers. Method: immunoSEQ multiplex PCR; TCRdb's copy keeps in-frame clones and lacks some. The V and J calls and clone size are taken from that table; D and trimming were inferred from the DNA. Here the sample spans under 75,000 clones, more than 85% being singletons. This sequence was found in a man in his fifties with active COVID-19. The chain has TRBV2 and TRBJ1-2, with 7 nucleotides matching TRBD1. Source material: peripheral blood. The CDR3 sequence: CANDAEGAPGYTF. DNA of the CDR3: TGTGCCAATGATGCCGAGGGGGCACCAGGCTACACCTTC.